This is a list of T cell receptor beta chains from one sample in a study of blood T cell repertoires in COVID-19. TCRdb's copy holds only in-frame clones and misses some; the assay was immunoSEQ multiplex PCR. The table has 200,000 to 250,000 clones, 85% to 90% seen once. The sample consisted of PBMCs or T cells enriched from blood (not recorded which). The receptors originated from a woman between 18 and 29 years old in a cohort exposed to, infected with or recovered from COVID-19 (not recorded which). Each CDR3 is given with its conserved first and last residue. A D gene is named only where the DNA matches it firmly. Clone size is given for some rows only: seen once, a few or many times, or a class if the clone is expanded.

CDR3: CAISATGNEQFF
DNA: TGTGCCATCAGTGCCACGGGCAATGAGCAGTTCTTC
size: -
V: TRBV10-3
D: -
length: 12
J: TRBJ2-1

CDR3: CASSLGTGSEAFF
DNA: TGTGCCAGCAGCTTGGGGACAGGGTCTGAAGCTTTCTTT
size: once
V: TRBV5-4
D: TRBD1
length: 13
J: TRBJ1-1

CDR3: CASSEEGTRAGGEQFF
DNA: TGTGCCAGCAGTGAGGAGGGGACCCGGGCGGGTGGTGAGCAGTTCTTC
size: -
V: TRBV2
D: -
length: 16
J: TRBJ2-1

CDR3: CASSLSSWAEAFF
DNA: TGTGCCAGCAGCTTGTCTAGCTGGGCAGAAGCTTTCTTT
size: once
V: TRBV5-6
D: -
length: 13
J: TRBJ1-1

CDR3: CASSLEGEGNQPQHF
DNA: TGTGCCAGCAGCTTGGAAGGGGAAGGCAATCAGCCCCAGCATTTT
size: -
V: TRBV5-5
D: -
length: 15
J: TRBJ1-5

CDR3: CASSLAQGNTEAFF
DNA: TGTGCCAGCAGCTTGGCGCAGGGCAACACTGAAGCTTTCTTT
size: -
V: TRBV5-6
D: -
length: 14
J: TRBJ1-1

CDR3: CASSPREGDTQYF
DNA: TGCGCCAGCAGCCCACGGGAAGGGGATACGCAGTATTTT
size: -
V: TRBV5-1
D: -
length: 13
J: TRBJ2-3

CDR3: CASTTDTGELFF
DNA: TGTGCCAGTACCACTGACACCGGGGAGCTGTTTTTT
size: -
V: TRBV2
D: -
length: 12
J: TRBJ2-2

CDR3: CSVQQGAEAFF
DNA: TGCAGCGTCCAACAGGGGGCTGAAGCTTTCTTT
size: -
V: TRBV29-1
D: TRBD1
length: 11
J: TRBJ1-1

CDR3: CASSPRGSGSDEQYF
DNA: TGTGCCAGCAGCCCCCGGGGTAGCGGGAGCGACGAGCAGTACTTC
size: -
V: TRBV9
D: TRBD2
length: 15
J: TRBJ2-7

CDR3: CASSPGLAGGYEQFF
DNA: TGCGCCAGCAGCCCGGGACTAGCGGGAGGTTATGAGCAGTTCTTC
size: -
V: TRBV5-1
D: TRBD2
length: 15
J: TRBJ2-1

CDR3: CASSLQGEETQYF
DNA: TGTGCCAGCAGCCTCCAGGGGGAAGAGACCCAGTACTTC
size: -
V: TRBV5-5
D: TRBD1
length: 13
J: TRBJ2-5

CDR3: CASSPDRARETQYF
DNA: TGTGCCAGCAGCCCTGACAGGGCGAGGGAGACCCAGTACTTC
size: -
V: TRBV28
D: TRBD1
length: 14
J: TRBJ2-5

CDR3: CAIRNGLQGTTEAFF
DNA: TGTGCCATCAGGAACGGGTTACAGGGAACCACTGAAGCTTTCTTT
size: -
V: TRBV10-3
D: -
length: 15
J: TRBJ1-1

CDR3: CSVEAYSEAFF
DNA: TGCAGCGTTGAAGCATACAGTGAAGCTTTCTTT
size: -
V: TRBV29-1
D: -
length: 11
J: TRBJ1-1

CDR3: CASSPSGTAGGEQYF
DNA: TGTGCCAGCAGCCCCTCCGGGACCGCCGGGGGCGAGCAGTACTTC
size: -
V: TRBV6-6
D: -
length: 15
J: TRBJ2-7

CDR3: CASRRGTGYSGYTF
DNA: TGTGCCAGCAGGAGGGGGACAGGGTATTCTGGCTACACCTTC
size: -
V: TRBV25-1
D: TRBD1
length: 14
J: TRBJ1-2

CDR3: CASSQRTRTNEQFF
DNA: TGCGCCAGCAGCCAAAGGACTAGAACAAATGAGCAGTTCTTC
size: -
V: TRBV4-1
D: TRBD2
length: 14
J: TRBJ2-1

CDR3: CASSAGGGARETQYF
DNA: TGCGCCAGCAGCGCCGGAGGTGGAGCCCGAGAGACCCAGTACTTC
size: -
V: TRBV10-1
D: -
length: 15
J: TRBJ2-5

CDR3: CASSISGGISYNEQFF
DNA: TGTGCCAGTAGTATATCAGGCGGGATCTCCTACAATGAGCAGTTCTTC
size: -
V: TRBV19
D: -
length: 16
J: TRBJ2-1

CDR3: CASSEFRDNYEQYF
DNA: TGTGCCAGCAGTGAATTCCGGGACAACTACGAGCAGTACTTC
size: -
V: TRBV2
D: -
length: 14
J: TRBJ2-7

CDR3: CASSLSGEGQPQHF
DNA: TGTGCCAGCAGCTTATCAGGGGAGGGCCAGCCCCAGCATTTT
size: -
V: TRBV7-8
D: -
length: 14
J: TRBJ1-5

CDR3: CASSPLDRNSGNTIYF
DNA: TGTGCCAGCAGTCCCTTGGACAGAAACTCTGGAAACACCATATATTTT
size: -
V: TRBV27
D: -
length: 16
J: TRBJ1-3

CDR3: CASWGEGGSNQPQHF
DNA: TGTGCCAGCTGGGGGGAGGGCGGTAGCAATCAGCCCCAGCATTTT
size: -
V: TRBV11-3
D: -
length: 15
J: TRBJ1-5

CDR3: CASSPTGNYGYTF
DNA: TGTGCCAGCAGCCCGACAGGGAACTATGGCTACACCTTC
size: -
V: TRBV11-2
D: TRBD1
length: 13
J: TRBJ1-2

CDR3: CAIREDGANYGYTF
DNA: TGTGCCATCAGGGAGGACGGGGCTAACTATGGCTACACCTTC
size: -
V: TRBV10-3
D: -
length: 14
J: TRBJ1-2

CDR3: CASSTLAGGGDEQFF
DNA: TGTGCCAGCAGCACCCTAGCGGGGGGAGGGGATGAGCAGTTCTTC
size: -
V: TRBV9
D: TRBD2
length: 15
J: TRBJ2-1

CDR3: CASSLNRDQPQHF
DNA: TGTGCCAGCAGCCTGAACAGGGACCAGCCCCAGCATTTT
size: -
V: TRBV11-2
D: -
length: 13
J: TRBJ1-5

CDR3: CASSLGQKGYEQYF
DNA: TGTGCCAGCTCATTGGGACAGAAGGGTTACGAGCAGTACTTC
size: -
V: TRBV18
D: TRBD1
length: 14
J: TRBJ2-7

CDR3: CASGHGRIGNTIYF
DNA: TGTGCCAGCGGACATGGACGGATTGGAAACACCATATATTTT
size: -
V: TRBV6-1
D: -
length: 14
J: TRBJ1-3

CDR3: CASSPPLGPEGYYGYTF
DNA: TGTGCCAGCAGTCCTCCCTTGGGCCCCGAGGGATACTATGGCTACACCTTC
size: -
V: TRBV5-5
D: -
length: 17
J: TRBJ1-2

CDR3: CASSIQEGTEAFF
DNA: TGTGCCAGTAGTATTCAGGAGGGCACTGAAGCTTTCTTT
size: -
V: TRBV19
D: -
length: 13
J: TRBJ1-1

CDR3: CASSNSGGADIQYF
DNA: TGTGCCAGCAGCAATAGCGGGGGGGCGGACATTCAGTACTTC
size: -
V: TRBV3-1/TRBV3-2
D: TRBD2
length: 14
J: TRBJ2-4

CDR3: CASSLDRGREQYF
DNA: TGTGCCAGCAGCCTCGACAGGGGGCGCGAGCAGTACTTC
size: few
V: TRBV7-6
D: TRBD1
length: 13
J: TRBJ2-7

CDR3: CASSDRDSNQPQHF
DNA: TGTGCCAGCAGTGACCGGGATAGCAATCAGCCCCAGCATTTT
size: -
V: TRBV6-1
D: -
length: 14
J: TRBJ1-5

CDR3: CASSRGTSGGNEFNF
DNA: TGTGCCAGCAGCCGAGGGACTAGCGGGGGGAATGAGTTTAACTTC
size: -
V: TRBV7-8
D: TRBD2
length: 15
J: TRBJ2-7

CDR3: CATSDTPSTDTQYF
DNA: TGTGCCACCAGCGACACCCCTAGCACAGATACGCAGTATTTT
size: -
V: TRBV24-1
D: -
length: 14
J: TRBJ2-3

CDR3: CASSQVSSRGPNEKLFF
DNA: TGTGCCAGCAGCCAAGTCTCCTCCAGGGGCCCTAATGAAAAACTGTTTTTT
size: once
V: TRBV3-1/TRBV3-2
D: -
length: 17
J: TRBJ1-4

CDR3: CASSLGGARFSTQYF
DNA: TGTGCCAGCAGCCTCGGGGGGGCTAGGTTCAGTACTCAGTACTTC
size: -
V: TRBV11-2
D: TRBD2
length: 15
J: TRBJ2-4

CDR3: CASRGTAEAYGYTF
DNA: TGTGCCAGCAGAGGGACAGCTGAAGCCTATGGCTACACCTTC
size: -
V: TRBV5-6
D: TRBD1
length: 14
J: TRBJ1-2

CDR3: CASSLQAPNNYGYTF
DNA: TGTGCCAGCAGTTTACAGGCACCTAATAACTATGGCTACACCTTC
size: -
V: TRBV28
D: -
length: 15
J: TRBJ1-2

CDR3: CASRQGSTGELFF
DNA: TGTGCCAGTAGACAGGGAAGTACCGGGGAGCTGTTTTTT
size: once
V: TRBV19
D: -
length: 13
J: TRBJ2-2

CDR3: CASSLESGATEAFF
DNA: TGCGCCAGCAGCTTGGAATCAGGGGCCACTGAAGCTTTCTTT
size: once
V: TRBV5-1
D: -
length: 14
J: TRBJ1-1

CDR3: CAAGDRDQPQHF
DNA: TGTGCCGCAGGGGACAGGGATCAGCCCCAGCATTTT
size: once
V: TRBV15
D: TRBD1
length: 12
J: TRBJ1-5

CDR3: CASSLRTGLNSPLHF
DNA: TGTGCCAGCAGCTTAAGGACAGGCCTTAATTCACCCCTCCACTTT
size: -
V: TRBV7-3
D: TRBD1
length: 15
J: TRBJ1-6

CDR3: CASSLRDNEQFF
DNA: TGTGCCAGCAGCTTAAGAGACAATGAGCAGTTCTTC
size: -
V: TRBV7-3
D: -
length: 12
J: TRBJ2-1

CDR3: CASSYQRQTIYF
DNA: TGTGCCAGCAGTTACCAGAGGCAAACCATATATTTT
size: -
V: TRBV6-2/TRBV6-3
D: -
length: 12
J: TRBJ1-3

CDR3: CASSEAVRVGTEAFF
DNA: TGTGCCAGCAGTGAAGCGGTGAGGGTGGGCACTGAAGCTTTCTTT
size: -
V: TRBV2
D: -
length: 15
J: TRBJ1-1

CDR3: CASRTGQKSHGYTF
DNA: TGTGCCAGTAGGACGGGACAGAAAAGCCATGGCTACACCTTC
size: few
V: TRBV19
D: TRBD1
length: 14
J: TRBJ1-2

CDR3: CASSPGTGYLSGNTIYF
DNA: TGTGCCAGCTCACCCGGGACAGGTTATCTCTCTGGAAACACCATATATTTT
size: -
V: TRBV18
D: TRBD1
length: 17
J: TRBJ1-3

CDR3: CAISESMGRTGPKNIQYF
DNA: TGTGCCATCAGTGAGTCGATGGGCCGAACAGGGCCCAAAAACATTCAGTACTTC
size: -
V: TRBV10-3
D: -
length: 18
J: TRBJ2-4